The entry below describes one T cell receptor beta chain. During active infection, Seattle patients enrolled and were then monitored through disease. Per the original methods: Estimated nucleated cell counts came from reference gene primer amplification. Generated by immunoSEQ multiplex PCR, the TCRdb table keeps only in-frame clones and is missing some. That table furnishes V, J and clone size, whereas the DNA furnished D and trimming. Of 270,000 or so clones listed, around 85% were seen once; the top ten hold less than 15%. These data originate in a study of blood T cell repertoires in COVID-19. About the research overall: COVID-19 samples collected from the United States, Italy and Spain covered acute and convalescent phases. The analysed material was cDNA or gDNA that came from T cells, B-cell-depleted T cells, or PBMCs.

This CDR3 has 13 residues. The germline V gene encodes CDR1 MDHEN and CDR2 SYDVKM. Trimming took off 3 bases at V and 7 bases at J, with 13 bases between the two ends. This receptor was obtained from a woman in her thirties with COVID-19, enrolled during active disease. Sequenced: peripheral blood. The V call is TRBV28, the J call TRBJ2-7, with a possible D match to TRBD1 (5 bases). CDR3 bases: TGTGCCAGCAGTTTTCGTGGGGCTTGGGAGCAGTACTTC. Translation gives CASSFRGAWEQYF.